These T cell receptor beta chains were read from a single sample in a study of cytomegalovirus exposure and HLA in healthy donors. The protocol was immunoSEQ multiplex PCR, while the TCRdb copy is restricted to in-frame clones and leaves out a portion. This table holds over 150,000 clones, 80% to 90% found once. Specimen: PBMCs. The receptors here all came from a woman aged 50 to 60 in good health and CMV-seronegative. Both conserved end residues are part of each CDR3. Fields, in order: clone size, J gene, V gene, D gene, CDR3 protein, CDR3 DNA. The D gene is left open where the match is weak. Size is omitted from some rows. Given values are once, few, many or a class for expanded clones.

-,TRBJ1-4,TRBV4-1,-,CASSQEETAYEKLFF,TGCGCCAGCAGCCAAGAGGAGACAGCGTATGAAAAACTGTTTTTT
few,TRBJ2-5,TRBV18,-,CASSPRLGGGLQETQYF,TGTGCCAGCTCACCACGACTTGGGGGGGGCCTCCAAGAGACCCAGTACTTC
-,TRBJ2-7,TRBV18,-,CASSPSRGLDEQYF,TGTGCCAGCTCGCCTTCCAGGGGTTTGGACGAGCAGTACTTC
-,TRBJ2-1,TRBV15,TRBD2,CATSRDSYVLAGGSEQFF,TGTGCCACCAGCAGAGATTCCTATGTACTAGCGGGAGGCTCTGAGCAGTTCTTC
-,TRBJ1-1,TRBV7-2,-,CASSSPSGTANTEAFF,TGTGCCAGCAGTTCTCCATCCGGGACTGCCAACACTGAAGCTTTCTTT
-,TRBJ1-1,TRBV28,TRBD1,CASSSIDRGDTEAFF,TGTGCCAGCAGTTCAATCGACAGGGGGGACACTGAAGCTTTCTTT
-,TRBJ1-2,TRBV15,TRBD1,CATKGAQGVYGYTF,TGTGCCACCAAAGGAGCGCAGGGGGTCTATGGCTACACCTTC
-,TRBJ1-1,TRBV4-1,-,CASSQGSNTEAFF,TGCGCCAGCAGCCAGGGGAGCAACACTGAAGCTTTCTTT
-,TRBJ2-7,TRBV28,TRBD1,CASRRDRIGGDYEQYF,TGTGCCAGCAGGAGGGACAGGATTGGGGGTGACTACGAGCAGTACTTC
-,TRBJ2-7,TRBV2,-,CASMVGHGYEQYF,TGTGCCAGCATGGTAGGACATGGCTACGAGCAGTACTTC
-,TRBJ2-2,TRBV6-5,-,CASSYSLGTHTGELFF,TGTGCCAGCAGTTACTCTTTAGGGACACACACCGGGGAGCTGTTTTTT
-,TRBJ2-7,TRBV5-4,TRBD1,CASSLTGDGSYEQYF,TGTGCCAGCAGCTTGACAGGGGACGGGTCCTACGAGCAGTACTTC
once,TRBJ2-7,TRBV30,TRBD1,CAWTGDRAGEQYF,TGTGCCTGGACCGGGGACAGGGCGGGAGAGCAGTACTTC
few,TRBJ2-7,TRBV11-2,-,CASSLEAGGPYEQYF,TGTGCCAGCAGCTTAGAAGCGGGCGGACCCTACGAGCAGTACTTC